This T cell receptor (beta chain) was sequenced during a study of prognosis after radiotherapy for stage I lung cancer (dated by TCRdb to the early 2020s). Looking at the study overall: Around 19 stage I NSCLC patients were enrolled in Nanjing, China, between early 2018 and early 2019. Roughly 14 of the patients presented with newly diagnosed primary stage I lung tumors; roughly 5 had oligometastatic NSCLC following surgical resection of the primary tumor. Every patient was deemed medically inoperable, about a dozen because of comorbidities and over five because they refused surgery. The cohort was made up of 13 men and 6 or 7 women, with a median age of around 70 years and an age range of about 50 to 90 years. Tumor histology was squamous cell carcinoma in 6 to 8 patients and adenocarcinoma in approximately 11. SBRT was delivered in 3 to 5 fractions with a biologically effective dose of at least 100 Gy, and image-guided IMRT or VMAT was used for delivery. SBRT was not combined with any concurrent therapy in any patient. About 20% of the 19 patients developed distant metastases after SBRT, at a median of about 7 months; the other 15 showed no significant progression. This study profiled peripheral blood TCR beta repertoires from stage I NSCLC patients before and after stereotactic body radiotherapy and linked the repertoires to distant failure. The study took one blood sample before SBRT and one after SBRT from each of roughly 19 patients and sequenced all 38 samples. Overall results and qualifications from the work: TRBV and TRBJ usage frequencies reportedly varied with metastasis status, involving two V genes at baseline and some ten V and two J genes after SBRT. After SBRT, the number of unique TCR clones decreased (median about 9,900 before versus about 6,900 after; Wilcoxon paired P=0.011). Post-SBRT Shannon entropy and its change from baseline were lower in patients who developed distant metastases; baseline Shannon entropy was not associated with metastases. The small cohort and short follow-up limited the study, so independent validation of the findings is needed. All reported P values were unadjusted for multiple comparisons. No determination of tumor specificity was made for expanded TCR clones.

No patient had a history of other malignancies or prior chemotherapy or radiotherapy, and all had node-negative disease on CT and PET/CT. At each of two time points, 6 to 7.5 milliliters of peripheral venous blood were collected in EDTA tubes. Ficoll-Paque Plus density-gradient centrifugation was used to isolate PBMCs. Immediately after collection, samples were stored at -80 degrees C until analysis. CDR1 is given as SGDLS and CDR2 as YYNGEE, both from the germline V gene. The CDR3 goes from the cysteine to the phenylalanine over 13 residues. Of the read, only the CDR3 DNA is kept; its 39 bases are in frame from base 1. Trimming at the junction amounts to 2 bases on V and 6 bases on J, and the germline ends lie 6 bases apart. Points on this clonotype: The clone's antigen remains unknown. No base qualities exist here, and no much larger clone lies one base off it.

Two rounds of multiplex PCR on genomic DNA were used to amplify the TCR beta CDR3 region. In the first PCR round, primers specific to each TRBV and TRBJ gene were used, and the primer sequences were filed in Chinese patent CN105087789A. The second PCR round used universal primers. The Roche High Pure PCR Template Preparation Kit was used to extract genomic DNA from the frozen PBMCs. An Illumina HiSeq 3000 was used to sequence the libraries paired-end with 151 bp reads. The study's own analysis went as follows. CutAdapt was used to discard raw reads that did not contain the multiplex PCR primer sequences. High-quality paired reads were merged into contigs with PEAR. MiXCR assigned TRB V, D and J gene segments to each contig by aligning to reference sequences. CDR3 sequences were clustered by base quality and sequence similarity to remove sequencing errors. Diversity was measured as Shannon entropy normalized by the natural log of productive TCR sequence number. To get clonality, Shannon entropy was divided by the natural log of the number of unique clonotypes, and that result was subtracted from one. The Youden index of ROC curves was used to select progression-free survival cut-offs for repertoire metrics, and analyses were performed in R 3.5.3. TCRdb reprocessing: public reads trimmed at Q25 with fastp, clones called with MiXCR, in-frame beta chains kept. Each entry merges the rows of one CDR3 protein and shows their most common DNA and genes. The V and J calls shown here were made by TCRdb, not taken from the authors' results. Present in this sample are about 20,000 distinct CDR3 sequences, 44% of which were seen just once. 35% to 50% of the sample is in the top ten clones.

This TCR was sampled from a donor at least 50 years old with non-small cell lung cancer. Recombination joined TRBV9 with TRBJ1-6, with the D gene not clear enough to name. Here the sequenced sample was PBMCs, taken before or after stereotactic body radiation therapy (not recorded which). The sequenced DNA is TGTGCCAGCAGCGTTATTGGTAATTCACCCCTCCACTTT. The translation is CASSVIGNSPLHF.